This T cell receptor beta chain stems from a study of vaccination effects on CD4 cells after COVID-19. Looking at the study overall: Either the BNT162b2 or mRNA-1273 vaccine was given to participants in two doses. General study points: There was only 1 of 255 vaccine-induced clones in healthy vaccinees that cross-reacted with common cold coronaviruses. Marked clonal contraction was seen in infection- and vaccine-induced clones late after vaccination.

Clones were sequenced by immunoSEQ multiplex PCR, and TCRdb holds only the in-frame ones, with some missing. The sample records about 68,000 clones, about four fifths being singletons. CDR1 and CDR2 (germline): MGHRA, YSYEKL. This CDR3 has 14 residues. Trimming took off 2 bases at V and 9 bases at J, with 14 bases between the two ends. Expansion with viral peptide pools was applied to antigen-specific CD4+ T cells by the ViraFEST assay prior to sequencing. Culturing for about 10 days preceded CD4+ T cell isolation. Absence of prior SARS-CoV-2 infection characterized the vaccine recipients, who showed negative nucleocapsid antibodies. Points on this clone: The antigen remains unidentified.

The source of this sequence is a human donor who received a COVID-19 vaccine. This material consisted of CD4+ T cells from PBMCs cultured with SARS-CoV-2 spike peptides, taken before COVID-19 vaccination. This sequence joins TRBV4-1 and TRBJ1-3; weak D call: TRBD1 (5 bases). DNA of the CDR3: TGCGCCAGCAGCCAAACCGGGACTACGAGCACCATATATTTT. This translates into CASSQTGTTSTIYF.